A few counts support the clone carrying this T cell receptor beta chain. The sample belongs to a study of T cell repertoires in cytomegalovirus infection. TCRdb re-called the reads through MiXCR, storing one row per CDR3 protein. The sample yields over 300,000 distinct CDR3 sequences, more than 8% seen once. CDR3 size: 14 residues. V was clipped by 4 bases and J by 5 bases, with 11 bases between them. The germline CDR1 and CDR2 sequences are SNHLY and FYNNEI. The origin of this receptor is a human donor in good health (CMV status not recorded). Some clones in this sample may be carry-over from other donors' samples. The material sequenced was PBMCs. The rearrangement links TRBV2 to TRBJ2-2; the D gene is possibly TRBD2 (5 bases). The CDR3 DNA follows: TGTGCCAGCAGTGTGGCGGGTTTAACCGGGGAGCTGTTTTTT. Translated, it gives CASSVAGLTGELFF.